This paragraph covers one T cell receptor (beta chain) sequence. TCRdb's table, derived via immunoSEQ multiplex PCR, lists solely in-frame clones and lacks some. This table has 100,000 to 120,000 clones, roughly 90% appearing once. Deletions cut 4 bases from V and 3 bases from J, with 14 bases between. The germline CDR1 and CDR2 sequences are SGHRS and YFSETQ. This CDR3 is 14 amino acids long. This specimen belongs to a study of T cell responses to AZD1222 COVID-19 vaccine. The receptor's source is an adult who received the AZD1222 COVID-19 vaccine. Specimen: peripheral blood, collected 28 days after the second AZD1222 dose. This chain links TRBV5-1 with TRBJ2-7; a possible D gene is TRBD1 (6 bases). The CDR3 region has the DNA TGCGCCAGCAGCCTTGACAGGAATTACTACGAGCAGTACTTC. Translating gives CASSLDRNYYEQYF.